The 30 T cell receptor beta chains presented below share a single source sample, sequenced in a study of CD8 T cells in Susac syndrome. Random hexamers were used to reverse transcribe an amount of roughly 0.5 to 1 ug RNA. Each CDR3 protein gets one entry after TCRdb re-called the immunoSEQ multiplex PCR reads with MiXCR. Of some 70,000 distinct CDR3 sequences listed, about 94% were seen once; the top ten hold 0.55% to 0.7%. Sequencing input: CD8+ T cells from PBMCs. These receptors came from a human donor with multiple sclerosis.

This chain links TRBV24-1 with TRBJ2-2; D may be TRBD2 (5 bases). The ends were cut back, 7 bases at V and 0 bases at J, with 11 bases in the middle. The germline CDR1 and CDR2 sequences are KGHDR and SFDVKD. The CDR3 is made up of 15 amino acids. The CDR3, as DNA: TGTGCCACCAGCGGGGTCGACGCGAACACCGGGGAGCTGTTTTTT. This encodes CATSGVDANTGELFF.

CDR3 DNA sequence: TGTGCCAGCAGCAGGGGGTTTACAGATACGCAGTATTTT. Its protein product is CASSRGFTDTQYF. This chain uses TRBV2 with TRBJ2-3, with TRBD1 identical over 7 bases. There are 13 residues in the CDR3. Germline V gene sequence: CDR1 SNHLY, CDR2 FYNNEI. V was pared by 6 bases and J by 3 bases, with 3 bases of the junction left unmatched.

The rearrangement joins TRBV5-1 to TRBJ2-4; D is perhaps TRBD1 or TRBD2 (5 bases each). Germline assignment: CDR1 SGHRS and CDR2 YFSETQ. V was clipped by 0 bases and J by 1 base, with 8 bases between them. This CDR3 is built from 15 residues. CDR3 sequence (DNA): TGCGCCAGCAGCTTGGGGTGGGACGCCAAAAACATTCAGTACTTC. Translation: CASSLGWDAKNIQYF. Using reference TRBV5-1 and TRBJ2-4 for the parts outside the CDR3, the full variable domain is KAGVTQTPRYLIKTRGQQVTLSCSPISGHRSVSWYQQTPGQGLQFLFEYFSETQRNKGNFPGRFSGRQFSNSRSEMNVSTLELGDSALYLCASSLGWDAKNIQYFGAGTRLSVL.

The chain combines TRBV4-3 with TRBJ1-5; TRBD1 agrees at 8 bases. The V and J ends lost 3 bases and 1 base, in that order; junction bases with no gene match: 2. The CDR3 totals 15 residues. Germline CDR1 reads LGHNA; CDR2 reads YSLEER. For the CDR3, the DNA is TGCGCCAGCAGCCATAGGACAGGGAGCAATCAGCCCCAGCATTTT. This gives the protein CASSHRTGSNQPQHF.

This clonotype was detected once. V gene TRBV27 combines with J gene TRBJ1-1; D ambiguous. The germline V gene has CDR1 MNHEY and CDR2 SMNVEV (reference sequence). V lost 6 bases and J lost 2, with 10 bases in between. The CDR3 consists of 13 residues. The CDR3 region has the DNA TGTGCCAGCAGGCCTGGGGTTAACACTGAAGCTTTCTTT. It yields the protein CASRPGVNTEAFF.

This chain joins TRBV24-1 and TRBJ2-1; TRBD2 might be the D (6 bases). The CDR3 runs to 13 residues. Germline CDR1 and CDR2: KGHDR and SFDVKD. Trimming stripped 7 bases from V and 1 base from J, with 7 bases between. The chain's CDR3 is CATRGTSYNEQFF. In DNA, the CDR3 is TGTGCCACCAGGGGGACTTCCTACAATGAGCAGTTCTTC.

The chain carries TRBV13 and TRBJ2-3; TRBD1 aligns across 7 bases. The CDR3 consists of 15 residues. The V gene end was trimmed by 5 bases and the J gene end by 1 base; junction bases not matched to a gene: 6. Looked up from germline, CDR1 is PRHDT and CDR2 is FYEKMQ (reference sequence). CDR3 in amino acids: CASSLTGTGTDTQYF. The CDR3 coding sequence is TGTGCCAGCAGCCTAACCGGGACAGGCACAGATACGCAGTATTTT.

The CDR3 sequence is CASSVVGTGMDEQYF. Here the CDR3 DNA reads TGTGCCAGCAGCGTAGTAGGAACAGGGATGGACGAGCAGTACTTC. The chain is built from TRBV9 and TRBJ2-7, with D perhaps TRBD1 (6 bases). The germline V and J ends were trimmed by 0 bases and 5 bases, with 15 bases remaining between them. This CDR3 region has 15 residues. Germline loops: CDR1 SGDLS, CDR2 YYNGEE.

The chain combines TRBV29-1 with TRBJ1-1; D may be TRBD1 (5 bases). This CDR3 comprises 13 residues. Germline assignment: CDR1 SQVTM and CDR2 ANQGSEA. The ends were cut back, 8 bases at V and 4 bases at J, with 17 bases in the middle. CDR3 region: CSTNQGGGTEAFF. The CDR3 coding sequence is TGCAGCACAAATCAGGGCGGAGGCACTGAAGCTTTCTTT.

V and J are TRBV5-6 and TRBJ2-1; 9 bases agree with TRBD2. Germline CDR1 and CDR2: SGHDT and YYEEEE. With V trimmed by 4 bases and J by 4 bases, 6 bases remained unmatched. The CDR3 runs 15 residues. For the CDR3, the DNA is TGTGCCAGCAGCCCGGGAGCGGGGGGATACAATGAGCAGTTCTTC. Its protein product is CASSPGAGGYNEQFF.

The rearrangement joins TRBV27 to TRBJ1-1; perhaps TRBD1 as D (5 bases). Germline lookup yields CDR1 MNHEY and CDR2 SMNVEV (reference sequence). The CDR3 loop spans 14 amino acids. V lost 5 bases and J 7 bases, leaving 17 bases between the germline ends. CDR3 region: CASSTGAAEYEAFF. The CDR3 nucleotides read TGTGCCAGCAGTACCGGGGCAGCCGAATATGAAGCTTTCTTT.

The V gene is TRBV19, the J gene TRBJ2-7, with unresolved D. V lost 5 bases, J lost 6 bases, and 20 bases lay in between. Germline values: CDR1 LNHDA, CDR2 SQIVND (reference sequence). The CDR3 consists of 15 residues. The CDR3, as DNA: TGTGCCAGTAGTCGAAATGGGCCTAGTACGGGCGAGCAGTACTTC. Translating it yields CASSRNGPSTGEQYF.

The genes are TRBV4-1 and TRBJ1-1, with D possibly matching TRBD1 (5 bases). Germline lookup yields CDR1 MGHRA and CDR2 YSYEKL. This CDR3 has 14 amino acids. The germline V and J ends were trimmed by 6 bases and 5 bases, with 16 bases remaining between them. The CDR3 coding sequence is TGCGCCAGCAGGTCCTTGGGGGGTCGGACTGAAGCTTTCTTT. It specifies CASRSLGGRTEAFF.

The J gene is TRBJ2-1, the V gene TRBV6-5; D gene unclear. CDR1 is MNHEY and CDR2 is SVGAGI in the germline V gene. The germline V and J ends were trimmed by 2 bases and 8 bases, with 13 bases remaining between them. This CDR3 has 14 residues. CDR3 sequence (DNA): TGTGCCAGCAGTTACCCGGGCTGGCGCCATGAGCAGTTCTTC. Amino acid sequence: CASSYPGWRHEQFF.

Here the CDR3 reads CASTTTGNTEAFF. In DNA, the CDR3 is TGTGCCAGCACGACGACGGGGAACACTGAAGCTTTCTTT. The chain joins TRBV6-2 or TRBV6-3 to TRBJ1-1; D not resolved. V was shortened by 7 bases and J by 1 base, with 10 bases between the two germline ends. CDR3 length equals 13 residues. Germline loops: CDR1 MNHEY, CDR2 SVGEGT.

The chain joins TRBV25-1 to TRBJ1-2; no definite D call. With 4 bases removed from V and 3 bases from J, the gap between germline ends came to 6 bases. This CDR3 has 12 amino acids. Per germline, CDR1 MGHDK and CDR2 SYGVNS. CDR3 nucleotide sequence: TGTGCCAGCAGTGGGTGGGACTATGGCTACACCTTC. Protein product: CASSGWDYGYTF.

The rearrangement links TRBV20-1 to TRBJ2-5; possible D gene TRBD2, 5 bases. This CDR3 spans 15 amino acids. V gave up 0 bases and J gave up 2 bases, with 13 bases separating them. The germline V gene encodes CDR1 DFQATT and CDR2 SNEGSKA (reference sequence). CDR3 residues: CSARDYGDYQETQYF. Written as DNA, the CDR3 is TGCAGTGCTAGAGATTACGGGGATTATCAAGAGACCCAGTACTTC.

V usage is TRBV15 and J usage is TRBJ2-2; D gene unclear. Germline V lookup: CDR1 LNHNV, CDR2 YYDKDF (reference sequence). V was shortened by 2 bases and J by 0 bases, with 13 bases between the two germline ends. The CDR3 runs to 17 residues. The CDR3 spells CATSRFMWTANTGELFF. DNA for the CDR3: TGTGCCACCAGCAGATTTATGTGGACGGCGAACACCGGGGAGCTGTTTTTT.

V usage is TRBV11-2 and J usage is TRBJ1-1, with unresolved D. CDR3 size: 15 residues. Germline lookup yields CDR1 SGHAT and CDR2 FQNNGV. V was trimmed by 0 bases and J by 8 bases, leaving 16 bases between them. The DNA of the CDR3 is TGTGCCAGCAGCTTAGAGCGGGGTGGTCTCTACGAAGCTTTCTTT. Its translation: CASSLERGGLYEAFF.

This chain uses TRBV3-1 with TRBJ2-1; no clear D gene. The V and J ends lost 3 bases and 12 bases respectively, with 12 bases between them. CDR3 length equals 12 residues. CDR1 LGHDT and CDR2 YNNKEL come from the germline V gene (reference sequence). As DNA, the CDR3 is TGTGCCAGCAGCCACAACTCGGCAGGGCAGTTCTTC. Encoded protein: CASSHNSAGQFF.

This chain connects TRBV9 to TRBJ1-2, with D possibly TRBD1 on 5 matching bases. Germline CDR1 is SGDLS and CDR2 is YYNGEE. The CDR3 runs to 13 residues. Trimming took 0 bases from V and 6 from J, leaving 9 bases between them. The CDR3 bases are TGTGCCAGCAGCGTAGATGGAGGGGATGGCTACACCTTC. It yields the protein CASSVDGGDGYTF. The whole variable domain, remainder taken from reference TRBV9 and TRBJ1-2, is DSGVTQTPKHLITATGQRVTLRCSPRSGDLSVYWYQQSLDQGLQFLIQYYNGEERAKGNILERFSAQQFPDLHSELNLSSLELGDSALYFCASSVDGGDGYTFGSGTRLTVV.

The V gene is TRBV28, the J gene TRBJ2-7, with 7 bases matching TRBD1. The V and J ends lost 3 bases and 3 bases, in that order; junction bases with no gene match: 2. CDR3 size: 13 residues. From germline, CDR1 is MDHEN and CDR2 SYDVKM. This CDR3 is CASSLPGGYEQYF. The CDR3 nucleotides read TGTGCCAGCAGTTTGCCAGGGGGCTACGAGCAGTACTTC.

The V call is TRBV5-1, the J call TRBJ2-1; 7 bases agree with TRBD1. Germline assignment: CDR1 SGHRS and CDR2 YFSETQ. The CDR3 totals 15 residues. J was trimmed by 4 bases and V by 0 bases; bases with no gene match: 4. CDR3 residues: CASSLEKGAYNEQFF. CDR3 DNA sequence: TGCGCCAGCAGCTTGGAGAAGGGGGCGTACAATGAGCAGTTCTTC.

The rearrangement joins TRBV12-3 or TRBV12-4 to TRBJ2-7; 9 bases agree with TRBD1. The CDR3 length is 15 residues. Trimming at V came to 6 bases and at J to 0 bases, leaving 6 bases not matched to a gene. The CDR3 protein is CASRGSDRGSYEQYF. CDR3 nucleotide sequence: TGTGCCAGCAGGGGATCGGACAGGGGCTCCTACGAGCAGTACTTC.

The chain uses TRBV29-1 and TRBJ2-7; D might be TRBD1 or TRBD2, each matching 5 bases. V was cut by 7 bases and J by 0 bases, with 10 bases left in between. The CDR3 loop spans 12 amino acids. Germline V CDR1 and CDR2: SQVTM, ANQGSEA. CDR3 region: CSGRDGSYEQYF. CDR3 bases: TGCAGCGGTCGGGACGGCTCCTACGAGCAGTACTTC.

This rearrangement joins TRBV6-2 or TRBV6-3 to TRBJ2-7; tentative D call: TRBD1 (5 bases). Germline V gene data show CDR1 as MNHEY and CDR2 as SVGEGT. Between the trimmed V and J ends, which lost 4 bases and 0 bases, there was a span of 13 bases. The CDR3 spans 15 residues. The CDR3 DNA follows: TGTGCCAGCAGTTTAGAACAGGTTTCCTCCTACGAGCAGTACTTC. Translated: CASSLEQVSSYEQYF.

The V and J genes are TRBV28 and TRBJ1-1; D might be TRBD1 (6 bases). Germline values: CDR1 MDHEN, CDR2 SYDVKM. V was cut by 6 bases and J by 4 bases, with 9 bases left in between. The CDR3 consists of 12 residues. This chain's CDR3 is CASSNRVTEAFF. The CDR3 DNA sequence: TGTGCCAGCAGCAACAGGGTCACTGAAGCTTTCTTT.

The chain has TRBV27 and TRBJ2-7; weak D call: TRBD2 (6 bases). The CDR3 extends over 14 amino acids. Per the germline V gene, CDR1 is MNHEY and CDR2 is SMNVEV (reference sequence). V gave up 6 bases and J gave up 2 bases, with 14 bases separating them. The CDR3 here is CASRALAATYEQYF. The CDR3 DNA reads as TGTGCCAGCAGGGCCTTAGCGGCGACCTACGAGCAGTACTTC.

This CDR3 is CASALDSLNTEAFF. For the CDR3, the DNA is TGTGCTAGTGCCCTTGACAGCTTGAACACTGAAGCTTTCTTT. This chain connects TRBV12-5 to TRBJ1-1, with D perhaps matching TRBD1 (5 bases). Germline CDR1 LGHNT, CDR2 FRNRAP. There are 14 residues in the CDR3. V lost 7 bases and J 0 bases, leaving 12 bases between the germline ends.

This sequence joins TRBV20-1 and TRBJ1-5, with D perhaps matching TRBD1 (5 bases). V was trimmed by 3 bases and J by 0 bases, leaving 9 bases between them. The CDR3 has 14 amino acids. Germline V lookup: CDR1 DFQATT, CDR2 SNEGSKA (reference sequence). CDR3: CSASGGYSNQPQHF. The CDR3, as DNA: TGCAGTGCTAGTGGGGGTTATAGCAATCAGCCCCAGCATTTT.